This passage covers 30 T cell receptor beta chains from one sample sequenced in a study of CD8+CD57+ T cells in acquired aplastic anemia. Selection for sequencing was limited to patients who had shown CD8+CD57+ cell expansion by flow cytometry. Genomic DNA, the template, was used for profiling of the TCR beta VDJ and CDR3. TCRdb independently ran MiXCR on the reads; one entry per CDR3 protein. Of about 120,000 distinct CDR3 sequences in the sample, 55% to 60% were seen once. Sequencing used sorted CD4+, CD8+, or CD8+CD57+ T cells (not recorded which) from PBMCs. Receptors were obtained from a human donor with aplastic anemia.

Many counts were recorded for this clonotype. V is TRBV19 and J is TRBJ1-3; a weak D match, TRBD1 (5 bases). This CDR3 has 17 amino acids. Per germline, CDR1 LNHDA and CDR2 SQIVND (reference sequence). V was trimmed by 0 bases and J by 0 bases, leaving 12 bases between them. The CDR3 nucleotides read TGTGCCAGTAGTATAGATTCGGGACGGTACTCTGGAAACACCATATATTTT. Protein sequence: CASSIDSGRYSGNTIYF.

This clonotype has a handful of counts. DNA for the CDR3: TGTGCCAGCAGTTATCTCGCCGCACAGGAAGAGTCAGATACGCAGTATTTT. Translated, it gives CASSYLAAQEESDTQYF. The V gene is TRBV6-5, the J gene TRBJ2-3; possibly TRBD1 for D (5 bases). V was pared by 3 bases and J by 4 bases, with 20 bases between. Germline loops: CDR1 MNHEY, CDR2 SVGAGI. The CDR3 contains 17 residues.

This clonotype was recorded at least ten times. The chain carries TRBV10-3 and TRBJ1-1; D possibly corresponds to TRBD1 (6 bases). Germline CDR1 ENHRY, CDR2 SYGVKD. The CDR3 contains 15 residues. Trimming stripped 3 bases from V and 0 bases from J, with 11 bases between. The CDR3 nucleotides read TGTGCCATCAGTGATCGGCAGGGGATGAACACTGAAGCTTTCTTT. It encodes CAISDRQGMNTEAFF.

This chain's CDR3 is CASSATLRGYDYNEQFF. In nucleotides, the CDR3 is TGTGCCAGCAGCGCCACTCTCAGGGGATATGACTACAATGAGCAGTTCTTC. J is TRBJ2-1 and V is TRBV11-1; D perhaps matches TRBD1 (6 bases). Germline V gene lookup returns CDR1 SGHAT and CDR2 FQDESV (reference sequence). V gave up 5 bases and J gave up 3 bases, with 20 bases separating them. The CDR3 has 17 amino acids.

This clonotype was seen a few times. This rearrangement joins TRBV28 to TRBJ1-1, with a tentative D call TRBD1 (5 bases). Germline lookup yields CDR1 MDHEN and CDR2 SYDVKM. V lost 6 bases to trimming and J lost 3 bases, with 17 bases between them. CDR3 length equals 15 residues. CDR3: CASSHLGQGDTEAFF. CDR3 bases: TGTGCCAGCAGCCACCTGGGGCAGGGAGACACTGAAGCTTTCTTT.

The chain combines TRBV15 with TRBJ2-7; no firm D call. Looked up from germline, CDR1 is LNHNV and CDR2 is YYDKDF (reference sequence). With 0 bases removed from V and 4 bases from J, the gap between germline ends came to 13 bases. The length of the CDR3 is 15 residues. For the CDR3, the DNA is TGTGCCACCAGCAGAGATCGACGGGTGAGTTACGAGCAGTACTTC. It specifies CATSRDRRVSYEQYF.

This clonotype has at least ten counts. The chain employs TRBV11-2 and TRBJ2-1; D gene unclear. Trimming took off 3 bases at V and 0 bases at J, with 9 bases between the two ends. The CDR3 covers 15 residues. Germline lookup yields CDR1 SGHAT and CDR2 FQNNGV. Here the CDR3 DNA reads TGTGCCAGCAGCTTTATGGGTAGCTCCTACAATGAGCAGTTCTTC. As protein: CASSFMGSSYNEQFF.

The chain combines TRBV20-1 with TRBJ1-1, with 7 bases fitting TRBD1. CDR3 length equals 13 residues. With 5 bases clipped from V and 4 bases from J, the junction kept 7 bases outside the gene matches. The germline V gene has CDR1 DFQATT and CDR2 SNEGSKA (reference sequence). CDR3 sequence: CSALGQQGTEAFF. In DNA form, the CDR3 reads TGCAGTGCTCTGGGACAGCAAGGCACTGAAGCTTTCTTT.

J is TRBJ2-5 and V is TRBV7-6, with a tentative D call TRBD2 (6 bases). With 1 base removed from V and 4 bases from J, the gap between germline ends came to 19 bases. CDR1 and CDR2 (germline): SGHVS, FNYEAQ. The CDR3 consists of 17 residues. The CDR3 protein is CASSLGGSGLEGETQYF. CDR3 in DNA: TGTGCCAGCAGCTTAGGAGGTTCGGGGCTGGAGGGAGAGACCCAGTACTTC.

The genes are TRBV9 and TRBJ1-3, with a possible D match to TRBD1 (5 bases). Germline CDR1 is SGDLS and CDR2 is YYNGEE. The CDR3 is 17 residues long. V shed 4 bases and J shed 0 bases, with 17 bases lying between them. As DNA, the CDR3 is TGTGCCAGCAGCTTGAGGTGGGGGGGAAGCTCTGGAAACACCATATATTTT. Translation gives CASSLRWGGSSGNTIYF.

V usage is TRBV2 and J usage is TRBJ2-7; possibly TRBD1 or TRBD2 for D (7 bases each). This CDR3 region has 14 residues. In germline, CDR1 is SNHLY, CDR2 FYNNEI. The ends were cut back, 6 bases at V and 0 bases at J, with 12 bases in the middle. The CDR3 region has the DNA TGTGCCAGCAGGGGGAGGGACAGCTCCTACGAGCAGTACTTC. This encodes CASRGRDSSYEQYF. The variable domain in full, completed from reference TRBV2 and TRBJ2-7, reads EPEVTQTPSHQVTQMGQEVILRCVPISNHLYFYWYRQILGQKVEFLVSFYNNEISEKSEIFDDQFSVERPDGSNFTLKIRSTKLEDSAMYFCASRGRDSSYEQYFGPGTRLTVT.

This chain links TRBV7-6 with TRBJ2-7; 12 nucleotides match TRBD2. This CDR3 has 15 amino acids. CDR1 SGHVS and CDR2 FNYEAQ come from the germline V gene. V was pared by 8 bases and J by 3 bases, with 8 bases of the junction left unmatched. CDR3 sequence: CASSRLAGEVYEQYF. The CDR3 coding sequence is TGTGCCAGCTCGAGACTAGCGGGAGAGGTCTACGAGCAGTACTTC.

Comment on this clonotype: One end of the junction does not line up with germline, which may come from a read error. The chain joins TRBV10-3 to TRBJ1-1; TRBD1 is a possible D gene (5 bases). Looked up from germline, CDR1 is ENHRY and CDR2 is SYGVKD. This CDR3 region has 13 residues. CDR3: CAIAGTGNTEASF. The CDR3, as DNA: TGTGCCATAGCCGGGACGGGGAACACTGAAGCTTCCTTT.

This clonotype appeared a single time. This sequence joins TRBV19 and TRBJ1-3; D unclear. This CDR3 region has 14 residues. V gave up 2 bases and J gave up 0 bases, with 5 bases separating them. From germline, CDR1 is LNHDA and CDR2 SQIVND (reference sequence). The CDR3 loop reads CASSIPASGNTIYF. The DNA of the CDR3 is TGTGCCAGTAGTATACCCGCCTCTGGAAACACCATATATTTT.

There are many counts of this clonotype. The chain carries TRBV12-3 or TRBV12-4 and TRBJ2-1; 10 nucleotides line up with TRBD2. V was pared by 5 bases and J by 6 bases, with 4 bases of the junction left unmatched. The CDR3 spans 14 residues. The CDR3 coding sequence is TGTGCCAGCAGTGATGGACTAGCGGCCAATGAGCAGTTCTTC. This gives the protein CASSDGLAANEQFF.

The rearrangement joins TRBV2 to TRBJ2-7; TRBD2 might be the D (6 bases). There are 13 residues in the CDR3. Germline lookup yields CDR1 SNHLY and CDR2 FYNNEI. V lost 8 bases and J 5 bases, leaving 16 bases between the germline ends. Here the CDR3 reads CASWRAKSNEQYF. In DNA, the CDR3 is TGTGCCAGCTGGAGGGCGAAATCCAACGAGCAGTACTTC.

The gene calls are TRBV10-3 and TRBJ1-1; D gene uncertain. CDR1 and CDR2 from the germline V gene are ENHRY and SYGVKD. The CDR3 runs to 13 residues. The CDR3 nucleotides read TGTGCTACCGATGTGAGGTTGGGGACTGAAGCTTTCTTT. Translating it yields CATDVRLGTEAFF.

The chain combines TRBV11-1 with TRBJ1-6; a possible D gene is TRBD1 (6 bases). The V and J ends lost 5 bases and 3 bases respectively, with 17 bases between them. Per germline, CDR1 SGHAT and CDR2 FQDESV (reference sequence). The CDR3 contains 17 residues. The CDR3 DNA follows: TGTGCCAGCAGCCGAGGACAGATCCCCGACTATAATTCACCCCTCCACTTT. Its translation is CASSRGQIPDYNSPLHF.

This clonotype has only a few counts. The V and J genes are TRBV7-2 and TRBJ2-1; D call uncertain. CDR1 and CDR2 (germline): SGHTA, FQGNSA. This CDR3 spans 13 amino acids. V lost 5 bases, J lost 4 bases, and 9 bases lay in between. CDR3 in DNA: TGTGCCAGCAGCGACCTAGGGTACAATGAGCAGTTCTTC. Encoded protein: CASSDLGYNEQFF.

The V gene is TRBV5-1, the J gene TRBJ2-7; D is unclear. V was cut by 1 base and J by 4 bases, with 12 bases left in between. CDR3 length: 14 amino acids. Per the germline V gene, CDR1 is SGHRS and CDR2 is YFSETQ. The CDR3 DNA reads as TGCGCCAGCAGCTTGCTGGGCCCCAGTTACGAGCAGTACTTC. Its translation: CASSLLGPSYEQYF.

The V gene is TRBV7-8, the J gene TRBJ2-5; D remains ambiguous. V was clipped by 5 bases and J by 4 bases, with 11 bases between them. The CDR3 consists of 13 residues. CDR1 is SGHVS and CDR2 is FQNEAQ in the germline V gene. CDR3 amino acids: CASSQANRETQYF. The DNA of the CDR3 is TGTGCCAGCAGCCAGGCAAATCGAGAGACCCAGTACTTC.

The gene calls are TRBV7-9 and TRBJ2-5; D not certain. Trimming took 5 bases from V and 3 from J, leaving 10 bases between them. Germline-derived CDR1 and CDR2 are SEHNR and FQNEAQ (reference sequence). CDR3 length equals 13 residues. The CDR3 coding sequence is TGTGCCAGCAGCGCACAGTGGGAAGAGACCCAGTACTTC. It specifies CASSAQWEETQYF.

In this sample, this clonotype turned up a few times. V gene TRBV10-1 combines with J gene TRBJ2-7, with 10 bases lining up with TRBD2. J was trimmed by 2 bases and V by 3 bases; bases with no gene match: 4. The CDR3 spans 15 residues. Germline CDR1 WNHNN, CDR2 SYGVQD (reference sequence). This chain's CDR3 is CASSDRLAGPYEQYF. CDR3 DNA: TGCGCCAGCAGTGATAGACTAGCGGGCCCCTACGAGCAGTACTTC.

The chain carries TRBV5-1 and TRBJ2-1, with D possibly TRBD2 on 7 matching bases. The CDR3 loop spans 16 amino acids. The V end lost 0 bases, the J end lost 2 bases, and 12 bases lay between the germline ends. The germline CDR1 and CDR2 sequences are SGHRS and YFSETQ. The CDR3 spells CASSLVLRGPYNEQFF. The CDR3 region has the DNA TGCGCCAGCAGCTTGGTCTTGCGGGGGCCCTACAATGAGCAGTTCTTC.

V gene TRBV19 combines with J gene TRBJ2-4; tentative D call: TRBD2 (5 bases). The V gene lost 6 bases and the J gene lost 1 base, with 13 bases spanning the gap. The germline V gene encodes CDR1 LNHDA and CDR2 SQIVND (reference sequence). This CDR3 contains 15 residues. Here the CDR3 reads CASRPSNTAKNIQYF. As DNA, the CDR3 is TGTGCCAGTAGACCTAGCAATACGGCCAAAAACATTCAGTACTTC.

The chain joins TRBV7-8 to TRBJ1-2, with a weak D call TRBD1 (6 bases). The germline V gene has CDR1 SGHVS and CDR2 FQNEAQ. Trimming took 5 bases from V and 5 from J, leaving 12 bases between them. The CDR3 extends over 13 amino acids. CDR3 coding DNA: TGTGCCAGCAGCCAAGGGGGTAATTATGGCTACACCTTC. As protein: CASSQGGNYGYTF.

The table lists this clonotype with many counts. The chain joins TRBV27 to TRBJ2-1; 12 bases map to TRBD2. The CDR3 spans 14 residues. Germline V gene sequence: CDR1 MNHEY, CDR2 SMNVEV (reference sequence). The V segment lost 5 bases and the J segment 4 bases; nucleotides outside the gene matches: 0. As DNA, the CDR3 is TGTGCCAGCAGTACTAGCGGGAGGTACAATGAGCAGTTCTTC. It translates to CASSTSGRYNEQFF.

This rearrangement joins TRBV5-4 to TRBJ2-5, with TRBD1 matching over 9 bases. Unmatched junction bases numbered 6, after V lost 2 bases and J lost 1 base. CDR3 length: 16 amino acids. Germline V gene sequence: CDR1 SGHNT, CDR2 YYREEE (reference sequence). The CDR3 sequence: CASSFGGTGTQETQYF. Here the CDR3 DNA reads TGTGCCAGCAGCTTTGGTGGGACAGGGACCCAAGAGACCCAGTACTTC.

The chain uses TRBV19 and TRBJ1-2, with TRBD1 matching over 10 bases. The CDR3 loop spans 15 amino acids. With 5 bases clipped from V and 4 bases from J, the junction kept 7 bases outside the gene matches. Germline CDR1 is LNHDA and CDR2 is SQIVND (reference sequence). The CDR3 DNA follows: TGTGCCAGTAGTGCAGGACAGGGGGATTTCTATGGCTACACCTTC. Translation: CASSAGQGDFYGYTF. Using reference TRBV19 and TRBJ1-2 for the parts outside the CDR3, the full variable domain is DGGITQSPKYLFRKEGQNVTLSCEQNLNHDAMYWYRQDPGQGLRLIYYSQIVNDFQKGDIAEGYSVSREKKESFPLTVTSAQKNPTAFYLCASSAGQGDFYGYTFGSGTRLTVV.

The chain combines TRBV10-3 with TRBJ1-2; D uncertain. Trimming took off 6 bases at V and 1 base at J, with 9 bases between the two ends. The CDR3 length is 13 residues. From germline, CDR1 is ENHRY and CDR2 SYGVKD. The CDR3 sequence is CAISLDGNYGYTF. The DNA of the CDR3 is TGTGCCATCAGCCTGGACGGTAACTATGGCTACACCTTC.